These T cell receptor beta chains were read from a single sample in a study of tumor-infiltrating lymphocytes in localized non-small cell lung cancer. Using immunoSEQ multiplex PCR, the repertoire was profiled, and TCRdb retains in-frame clones only, with some absent. Of 9,500 to 15,000 clones detected, 80% appear once; the ten largest clones hold roughly 12%. Sequencing was performed on lung tumor tissue. Receptors originate from a human donor with non-small cell lung cancer. The CDR3 runs from the conserved cysteine through the conserved F or W. A D gene is named only where the DNA matches it firmly. Clone size is stated in some rows and not others, as once, few, many or a class when expanded.

v_gene,j_gene,d_gene,abundance,CDR3aa,CDR3nt
TRBV9,TRBJ2-3,TRBD2,NA,CASSTGLSGGLTDTQYF,TGTGCCAGCAGCACTGGTCTTAGCGGGGGGCTGACAGATACGCAGTATTTT
TRBV9,TRBJ1-1,NA,NA,CASSVTPPHENSNTEAFF,TGTGCCAGCAGCGTAACCCCCCCCCACGAAAACTCCAACACTGAAGCTTTCTTT
TRBV29-1,TRBJ1-1,NA,NA,CSGGQKNTEAFF,TGCAGCGGGGGGCAGAAGAACACTGAAGCTTTCTTT
TRBV6-1,TRBJ2-7,NA,NA,CASSGGQRTLTYEQYF,TGTGCCAGCAGTGGGGGCCAGCGGACCCTTACCTACGAGCAGTACTTC
TRBV5-6,TRBJ1-3,NA,NA,CASSWGWKVGNTIYF,TGTGCCAGCAGCTGGGGTTGGAAAGTTGGAAACACCATATATTTT
TRBV6-5,TRBJ1-5,TRBD1,NA,CASRRTGGGQPQHF,TGTGCCAGCAGACGGACAGGGGGTGGCCAGCCCCAGCATTTT
TRBV7-6,TRBJ1-2,TRBD1,NA,CASSRGTADYGYTF,TGTGCCAGCAGCCGTGGGACAGCTGACTATGGCTACACCTTC
TRBV30,TRBJ1-5,NA,NA,CAWSRQVVGPQHF,TGTGCCTGGAGTAGACAGGTAGTGGGGCCCCAGCATTTT
TRBV5-8,TRBJ1-1,NA,few,CASSFTGQNTEAFF,TGTGCCAGCAGCTTCACAGGGCAGAACACTGAAGCTTTCTTT
TRBV6-6,TRBJ1-6,NA,NA,CASSSTIPFWSPLHF,TGTGCCAGCAGTAGCACCATACCATTCTGGTCACCCCTCCACTTT
TRBV6-1,TRBJ1-1,NA,few,CASSEVAEAFF,TGTGCCAGCAGTGAAGTGGCTGAAGCTTTCTTT
TRBV5-1,TRBJ1-2,NA,NA,CASSLNGDSSWDYGYTF,TGCGCCAGCAGCTTAAATGGGGACTCCAGTTGGGACTATGGCTACACCTTC
TRBV5-5,TRBJ2-7,NA,NA,CASSFGAGSYEQYF,TGTGCCAGCAGCTTTGGTGCAGGGTCCTACGAGCAGTACTTC
TRBV7-2,TRBJ2-7,TRBD2,NA,CASSYGLAGTYEQYF,TGTGCCAGCAGCTACGGACTAGCGGGGACCTACGAGCAGTACTTC
TRBV5-1,TRBJ2-1,TRBD2,NA,CASSLEGGGAGEQFF,TGCGCCAGCAGCTTGGAAGGCGGGGGGGCCGGTGAGCAGTTCTTC
TRBV7-9,TRBJ1-2,NA,NA,CASTYRDGSGGYTF,TGTGCCAGCACCTACAGGGATGGATCGGGTGGCTACACCTTC
TRBV19,TRBJ1-5,NA,NA,CASSQQHVTGNQPQHF,TGTGCCAGTAGTCAACAACACGTTACAGGTAATCAGCCCCAGCATTTT
TRBV6-4,TRBJ2-3,NA,NA,CASSDRGSTDTQYF,TGTGCCAGCAGTGACAGGGGCAGCACAGATACGCAGTATTTT
TRBV9,TRBJ1-1,TRBD1,NA,CASSLRGGLTEAFF,TGTGCCAGCAGCTTACGAGGGGGCTTGACTGAAGCTTTCTTT
TRBV2,TRBJ2-2,NA,once,CASRLGRDTGELFF,TGTGCCAGCAGATTGGGGCGGGACACCGGGGAGCTGTTTTTT
TRBV5-4,TRBJ1-1,TRBD1,NA,CASSLEDRAGTEAFF,TGTGCCAGCAGCTTGGAGGACAGGGCGGGCACTGAAGCTTTCTTT
TRBV5-1,TRBJ1-3,NA,NA,CASSPGHDSGNTIYF,TGCGCCAGCAGCCCGGGACACGACTCTGGAAACACCATATATTTT
TRBV20-1,TRBJ2-5,NA,NA,CSARVGRQQYF,TGCAGTGCTAGAGTGGGGAGACAGCAGTACTTC
TRBV19,TRBJ1-4,NA,NA,CASSEIAGATNEKLFF,TGTGCCAGTAGCGAAATCGCAGGTGCAACTAATGAAAAACTGTTTTTT
TRBV29-1,TRBJ1-3,NA,NA,CSALTGNSGNTIYF,TGCAGCGCACTCACAGGGAATTCTGGAAACACCATATATTTT
TRBV6-1,TRBJ1-3,NA,few,CASSEMLTVGNTIYF,TGTGCCAGCAGTGAAATGTTGACAGTAGGAAACACCATATATTTT
TRBV5-6,TRBJ2-1,TRBD1,few,CASSWTGREQFF,TGTGCCAGCAGCTGGACAGGGAGGGAGCAGTTCTTC
TRBV15,TRBJ1-5,NA,NA,CATSRDLGQYSNQPQHF,TGTGCCACCAGCAGAGATCTTGGACAGTATAGCAATCAGCCCCAGCATTTT
TRBV7-2,TRBJ2-1,TRBD2,NA,CASSQRGGRYGEQFF,TGTGCCAGCAGCCAACGGGGGGGCCGGTACGGTGAGCAGTTCTTC
TRBV5-8,TRBJ1-2,TRBD1,few,CASSLGTGGYGYTF,TGTGCCAGCAGCTTGGGGACAGGGGGCTATGGCTACACCTTC
TRBV6-5,TRBJ2-7,NA,NA,CASRYAGYEQYF,TGTGCCAGCAGGTATGCAGGCTACGAGCAGTACTTC
TRBV7-9,TRBJ1-1,NA,NA,CASSFVLGVSDTEAFF,TGTGCCAGCAGCTTTGTTCTCGGGGTATCGGACACTGAAGCTTTCTTT
TRBV5-1,TRBJ2-7,TRBD2,NA,CASTLSGGGEYEQYF,TGCGCCAGCACCCTTAGCGGCGGGGGAGAGTACGAGCAGTACTTC
TRBV9,TRBJ2-5,NA,NA,CASSVLGIQETQYF,TGTGCCAGCAGCGTACTCGGAATACAAGAGACCCAGTACTTC